The present T cell receptor (beta chain) was sequenced within a study of T cell responses to AZD1222 COVID-19 vaccine. Findings of the study overall: Most donors were white British, females outnumbered males, and clonal diversity was possibly underestimated.

The V and J ends lost 9 bases and 8 bases, in that order; junction bases with no gene match: 4. Looked up from germline, CDR1 is MGHDK and CDR2 is SYGVNS. This CDR3 is 11 amino acids long. Worth noting for this clone: As yet, its antigen is unknown.

Clones were read by immunoSEQ multiplex PCR, and TCRdb kept only the in-frame ones, dropping some. The table has over 150,000 clones, less than 90% seen once. The sample in question was peripheral blood, obtained on day 0 of AZD1222 vaccination. The chain joins TRBV25-1 to TRBJ1-2, with 9 nucleotides matching TRBD1. This receptor was taken from an adult in good health. Here the CDR3 reads CASKQGAGYTF. The CDR3 nucleotides are TGTGCCAGTAAACAGGGGGCCGGCTACACCTTC.